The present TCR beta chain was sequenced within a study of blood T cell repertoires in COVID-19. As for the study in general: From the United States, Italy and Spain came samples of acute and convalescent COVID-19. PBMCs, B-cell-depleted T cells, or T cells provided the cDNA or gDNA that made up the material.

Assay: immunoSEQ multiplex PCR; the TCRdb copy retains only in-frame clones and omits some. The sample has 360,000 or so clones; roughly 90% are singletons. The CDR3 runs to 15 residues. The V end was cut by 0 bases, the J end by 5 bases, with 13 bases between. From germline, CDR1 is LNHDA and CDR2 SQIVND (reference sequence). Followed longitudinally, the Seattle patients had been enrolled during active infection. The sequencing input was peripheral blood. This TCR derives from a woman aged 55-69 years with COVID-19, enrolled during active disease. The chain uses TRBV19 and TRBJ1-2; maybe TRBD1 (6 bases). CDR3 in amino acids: CASSIDRRGRYGYTF. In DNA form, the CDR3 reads TGTGCCAGTAGTATAGATCGCAGGGGACGGTATGGCTACACCTTC.